Following are 24 T cell receptor beta chains from one sample sequenced in a study of shared clonotypes between healthy human individuals. The method was immunoSEQ multiplex PCR; TCRdb's version includes in-frame clones alone and lacks a portion of them. Of under 750,000 clones detected, approximately 77% appear once; the ten largest clones hold 1.8%. The sequencing sample was made of memory CD4+ T cells sorted from blood. As for subset: CD45RA-negative fraction. The receptors shown here come from a woman aged 25-40 years in good health.

The chain carries TRBV19 and TRBJ2-2; D perhaps matches TRBD2 (5 bases). The germline CDR1 and CDR2 sequences are LNHDA and SQIVND (reference sequence). The V end was cut by 9 bases, the J end by 6 bases, with 17 bases between. CDR3 size: 14 residues. The CDR3, as DNA: TGTGCCAGCGCCCGGGATTTTAACGCCGGGGAGCTGTTTTTT. It translates to CASARDFNAGELFF.

This sequence joins TRBV10-3 and TRBJ1-2; 7 positions match TRBD1. J lost 2 bases, V lost 6 bases, and 3 bases had no gene match. CDR1 ENHRY and CDR2 SYGVKD come from the germline V gene. The CDR3 spans 13 residues. DNA of the CDR3: TGTGCCATCAGCGAGGGACAGAACTATGGCTACACCTTC. It encodes CAISEGQNYGYTF.

V and J are TRBV30 and TRBJ2-3; 10 bases map to TRBD2. The germline V gene has CDR1 GTSNPN and CDR2 SVGIG (reference sequence). This CDR3 is 15 amino acids long. After removal of 3 bases from V and 3 bases from J, the junction contained 6 bases not matched to a gene. This CDR3 is CAWSEGLAETDTQYF. The DNA for the CDR3 is TGTGCCTGGAGCGAAGGACTAGCGGAGACAGATACGCAGTATTTT.

This clone turned up a few times. V gene TRBV30 combines with J gene TRBJ2-5, with 11 bases fitting TRBD1. Germline lookup yields CDR1 GTSNPN and CDR2 SVGIG (reference sequence). The CDR3 length is 13 residues. V shed 4 bases and J 5 bases; nucleotides not matched to a gene: 3. The CDR3 DNA reads TGTGCCTGGACGGGACAGGGGGTGGAGACCCAGTACTTC. The encoded protein is CAWTGQGVETQYF.

This clone was observed a handful of times. The rearrangement links TRBV28 to TRBJ1-2; D is perhaps TRBD1 (5 bases). CDR1 MDHEN and CDR2 SYDVKM come from the germline V gene. This CDR3 contains 17 residues. Trimming took off 3 bases at V and 2 bases at J, with 19 bases between the two ends. CDR3 sequence reads: CASSFLLLARVNYGYTF. The CDR3 DNA sequence: TGTGCCAGCAGTTTCCTTCTTCTCGCCAGGGTAAACTATGGCTACACCTTC.

This clone was observed a handful of times. The chain employs TRBV7-8 and TRBJ2-1; D is perhaps TRBD2 (5 bases). V lost 5 bases to trimming and J lost 1 base, with 15 bases between them. There are 16 residues in the CDR3. Per the germline V gene, CDR1 is SGHVS and CDR2 is FQNEAQ. The DNA for the CDR3 is TGTGCCAGCAGCCCCAGGACTGATATATCCTACAATGAGCAGTTCTTC. It translates to CASSPRTDISYNEQFF.

With respect to this clone: This specimen includes other DNA sequences encoding the same CDR3. V is TRBV5-1 and J is TRBJ2-1; D might be TRBD2 (6 bases). Germline V gene sequence: CDR1 SGHRS, CDR2 YFSETQ. The V and J ends lost 2 bases and 4 bases respectively, with 10 bases between them. The CDR3 is 14 amino acids. CDR3 DNA sequence: TGCGCCAGCAGCTTATCCGGGGGATACAATGAGCAGTTCTTC. The encoded protein is CASSLSGGYNEQFF.

Written as DNA, the CDR3 is TGTGCCAGCAGCTTAGCCAGGACAGGGGCTGGGGCCAACGTCCTGACTTTC. Its translation: CASSLARTGAGANVLTF. This chain connects TRBV7-9 to TRBJ2-6, with TRBD1 identical over 9 bases. Germline trimming cut 0 bases from V and 2 bases from J; bases unmatched to any gene: 2. Per germline, CDR1 SEHNR and CDR2 FQNEAQ (reference sequence). CDR3 length: 17 amino acids.

The chain carries TRBV25-1 and TRBJ2-1; 9 bases line up with TRBD1. V lost 8 bases, J lost 8 bases, and 13 bases stayed unmatched. CDR1 and CDR2 (germline): MGHDK, SYGVNS. This CDR3 spans 15 amino acids. The CDR3 bases are TGTGCCAGCTCAAGCAGGACAGGGGTCGTCGATGAGCAGTTCTTC. Amino acids: CASSSRTGVVDEQFF. Based on the CDR3 plus reference TRBV25-1 and TRBJ2-1, the full variable domain is EADIYQTPRYLVIGTGKKITLECSQTMGHDKMYWYQQDPGMELHLIHYSYGVNSTEKGDLSSESTVSRIRTEHFPLTLESARPSHTSQYLCASSSRTGVVDEQFFGPGTRLTVL.

This chain uses TRBV27 with TRBJ2-3; D is perhaps TRBD1 or TRBD2 (5 bases each). Between the trimmed V and J ends, which lost 5 bases and 2 bases, there was a span of 20 bases. The length of the CDR3 is 17 residues. Germline lookup yields CDR1 MNHEY and CDR2 SMNVEV (reference sequence). CDR3 DNA sequence: TGTGCCAGCAGTCAGGTCCCGGGGAGAGGGACCACAGATACGCAGTATTTT. Its translation is CASSQVPGRGTTDTQYF.

The chain links TRBV18 to TRBJ2-1; D is possibly TRBD1 or TRBD2 (6 bases each). Germline lookup yields CDR1 KGHSH and CDR2 LQKENI. Trimming pared 1 base from V and 9 bases from J, leaving 7 bases between. The CDR3 extends over 12 amino acids. The CDR3 nucleotides read TGTGCCAGCTCACCACAGGGGGGTGAGCAGTTCTTC. Translation gives CASSPQGGEQFF. Based on the CDR3 plus reference TRBV18 and TRBJ2-1, the full variable domain is NAGVMQNPRHLVRRRGQEARLRCSPMKGHSHVYWYRQLPEEGLKFMVYLQKENIIDESGMPKERFSAEFPKEGPSILRIQQVVRGDSAAYFCASSPQGGEQFFGPGTRLTVL.

A note on this clone: One junction end disagrees with the germline gene, perhaps due to a read error. The rearrangement joins TRBV6-1 to TRBJ2-7; weak D call: TRBD2 (5 bases). The CDR3 extends over 13 amino acids. Germline V lookup: CDR1 MNHNS, CDR2 SASEGT. The CDR3 protein is CASEGDTSSEQYF. The CDR3 DNA reads TGTGCCAGTGAGGGAGATACCTCCTCCGAGCAGTACTTC.

The chain recombines TRBV2 with TRBJ2-3; D perhaps matches TRBD2 (7 bases). There are 15 residues in the CDR3. V gave up 4 bases and J gave up 4 bases, with 15 bases separating them. Germline V lookup: CDR1 SNHLY, CDR2 FYNNEI. The CDR3 sequence: CASSGRGGESDTQYF. For the CDR3, the DNA is TGTGCCAGCAGTGGTAGGGGGGGTGAGTCAGATACGCAGTATTTT.

This chain connects TRBV16 to TRBJ2-5, with D tentatively TRBD1 or TRBD2 (5 bases each). V was shortened by 5 bases and J by 4 bases, with 14 bases between the two germline ends. CDR1 and CDR2 (germline): KGHSY, FQNENV. The CDR3 is 14 amino acids. CDR3 amino acids: CASSRQGAGETQYF. CDR3 DNA: TGTGCCAGCAGCAGGCAGGGAGCAGGAGAGACCCAGTACTTC.

The rearrangement joins TRBV9 to TRBJ2-1; possibly TRBD1 or TRBD2 for D (5 bases each). The CDR3 spans 13 residues. V lost 5 bases to trimming and J lost 4 bases, with 10 bases between them. CDR1 is SGDLS, CDR2 YYNGEE, per germline. CDR3 nucleotides: TGTGCCAGCAGTGGGGGAACGTACAATGAGCAGTTCTTC. Its translation: CASSGGTYNEQFF.

V is TRBV7-2 and J is TRBJ1-5; perhaps TRBD1 as D (6 bases). The CDR3 consists of 15 residues. Looked up from germline, CDR1 is SGHTA and CDR2 is FQGNSA. V was pared by 0 bases and J by 4 bases, with 10 bases between. CDR3 amino acids: CASSLAGGTNQPQHF. DNA for the CDR3: TGTGCCAGCAGCTTAGCTGGAGGGACAAATCAGCCCCAGCATTTT.

In its sample, this clone was seen a few times. The same CDR3 also results from other DNA sequences found in this sample. The V call is TRBV5-4, the J call TRBJ2-1; no firm D call. CDR3 length equals 12 residues. CDR1 is SGHNT, CDR2 YYREEE, per germline (reference sequence). The germline V and J ends were trimmed by 5 bases and 7 bases, with 10 bases remaining between them. The CDR3, as DNA: TGTGCCAGCAGGTATGAAAATAATGAGCAGTTCTTC. Translated, it gives CASRYENNEQFF.

This clone occurred many times. The V and J genes are TRBV6-1 and TRBJ1-1; D perhaps matches TRBD1 (5 bases). CDR3 length equals 14 residues. Germline V gene data show CDR1 as MNHNS and CDR2 as SASEGT. V lost 6 bases and J lost 1, with 12 bases in between. In DNA, the CDR3 is TGTGCCAGCAGAGACTGGACAACGAACACTGAAGCTTTCTTT. Encoded protein: CASRDWTTNTEAFF.

The chain is built from TRBV29-1 and TRBJ2-3, with TRBD2 matching over 14 bases. The germline V gene has CDR1 SQVTM and CDR2 ANQGSEA. The CDR3 loop spans 16 amino acids. V was pared by 7 bases and J by 0 bases, with 6 bases of the junction left unmatched. The CDR3 region is CSGTGTSGGSTDTQYF. The CDR3 bases are TGCAGCGGAACCGGGACTAGCGGGGGAAGCACAGATACGCAGTATTTT.

This CDR3 is CASSRTVYQETQYF. The CDR3 DNA reads as TGTGCCAGCAGCCGAACAGTGTACCAAGAGACCCAGTACTTC. The chain has TRBV7-9 and TRBJ2-5; D uncertain. The V and J ends lost 5 bases and 0 bases respectively, with 10 bases between them. There are 14 residues in the CDR3. Looked up from germline, CDR1 is SEHNR and CDR2 is FQNEAQ (reference sequence).

J is TRBJ2-1 and V is TRBV29-1, with 7 bases aligning to TRBD2. The CDR3 extends over 16 amino acids. J was trimmed by 7 bases and V by 2 bases; bases with no gene match: 14. Germline V gene lookup returns CDR1 SQVTM and CDR2 ANQGSEA. The CDR3 is CSVEPFIREGRNEQFF. CDR3 sequence (DNA): TGCAGCGTTGAACCCTTTATAAGGGAGGGCAGGAATGAGCAGTTCTTC.

V gene TRBV18 combines with J gene TRBJ2-1, with a tentative D call TRBD2 (5 bases). Germline V gene lookup returns CDR1 KGHSH and CDR2 LQKENI. CDR3 length equals 15 residues. Trimming stripped 6 bases from V and 0 bases from J, with 12 bases between. This CDR3 is CASSPDEGSYNEQFF. CDR3 nucleotide sequence: TGTGCCAGCTCGCCGGACGAGGGCTCCTACAATGAGCAGTTCTTC. The whole variable domain, filled in from reference TRBV18 and TRBJ2-1, reads NAGVMQNPRHLVRRRGQEARLRCSPMKGHSHVYWYRQLPEEGLKFMVYLQKENIIDESGMPKERFSAEFPKEGPSILRIQQVVRGDSAAYFCASSPDEGSYNEQFFGPGTRLTVL.

This clone showed up just a few times. The chain joins TRBV5-1 to TRBJ2-7; D may be TRBD1 (6 bases). The CDR3 totals 15 residues. V lost 0 bases and J lost 6, with 16 bases in between. Germline loops: CDR1 SGHRS, CDR2 YFSETQ. The CDR3 region has the DNA TGCGCCAGCAGCTTGGCCCTTACAGGGTCCCGCGAGCAGTACTTC. Its translation is CASSLALTGSREQYF.

This clone was detected ten times or more. CDR3 amino acids: CASSLQQGSSYEQYF. The DNA of the CDR3 is TGTGCCAGCAGCTTACAACAGGGGTCCTCCTACGAGCAGTACTTC. This chain uses TRBV7-2 with TRBJ2-7; the match to TRBD1 covers 7 bases. With 2 bases clipped from V and 0 bases from J, the junction kept 4 bases outside the gene matches. Germline CDR1 reads SGHTA; CDR2 reads FQGNSA. CDR3 length: 15 amino acids.